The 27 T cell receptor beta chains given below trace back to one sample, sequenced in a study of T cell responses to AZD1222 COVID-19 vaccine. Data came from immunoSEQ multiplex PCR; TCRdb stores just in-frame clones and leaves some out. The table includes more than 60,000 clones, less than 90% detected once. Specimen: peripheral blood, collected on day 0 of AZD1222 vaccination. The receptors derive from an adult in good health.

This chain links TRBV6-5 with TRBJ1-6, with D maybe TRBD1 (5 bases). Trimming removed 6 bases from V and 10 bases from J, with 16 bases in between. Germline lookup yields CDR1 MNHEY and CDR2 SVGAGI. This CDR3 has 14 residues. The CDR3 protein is CASRDREGRSPLHF. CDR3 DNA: TGTGCCAGCAGAGACAGAGAGGGACGGTCACCCCTCCACTTT.

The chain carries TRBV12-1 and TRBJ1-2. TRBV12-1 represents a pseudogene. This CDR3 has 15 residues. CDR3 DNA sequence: TGTGCCAGCAGCCACATTCTCAGGGACCACTATGGCTACACCTTC. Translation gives CASSHILRDHYGYTF.

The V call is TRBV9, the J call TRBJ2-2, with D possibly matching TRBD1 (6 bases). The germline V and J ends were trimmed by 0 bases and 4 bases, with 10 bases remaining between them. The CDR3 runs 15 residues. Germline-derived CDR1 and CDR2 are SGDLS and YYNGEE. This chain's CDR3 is CASSVVGQFTGELFF. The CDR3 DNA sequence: TGTGCCAGCAGCGTAGTAGGACAGTTCACCGGGGAGCTGTTTTTT.

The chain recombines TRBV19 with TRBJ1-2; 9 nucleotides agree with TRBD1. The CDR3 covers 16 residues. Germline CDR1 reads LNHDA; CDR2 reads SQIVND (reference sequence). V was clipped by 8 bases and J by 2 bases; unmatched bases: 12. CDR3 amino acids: CASGAGTGLWNYGYTF. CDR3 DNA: TGTGCCAGTGGGGCCGGGACAGGGCTCTGGAACTATGGCTACACCTTC.

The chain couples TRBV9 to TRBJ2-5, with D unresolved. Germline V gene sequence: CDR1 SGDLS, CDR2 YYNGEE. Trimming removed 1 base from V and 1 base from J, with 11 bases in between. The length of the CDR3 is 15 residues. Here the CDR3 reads CASSVSGVGQETQYF. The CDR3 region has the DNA TGTGCCAGCAGCGTATCTGGGGTTGGCCAAGAGACCCAGTACTTC.

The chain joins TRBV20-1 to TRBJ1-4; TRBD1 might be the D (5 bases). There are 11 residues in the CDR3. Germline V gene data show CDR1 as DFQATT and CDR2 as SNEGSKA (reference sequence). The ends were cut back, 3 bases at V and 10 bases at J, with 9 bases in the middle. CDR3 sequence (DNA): TGCAGTGCTAGGGACCAGGGAAAACTGTTTTTT. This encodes CSARDQGKLFF.

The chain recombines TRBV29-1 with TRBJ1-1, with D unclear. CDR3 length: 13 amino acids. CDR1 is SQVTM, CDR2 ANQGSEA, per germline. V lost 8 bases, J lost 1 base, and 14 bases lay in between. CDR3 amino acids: CSSSEGGNTEAFF. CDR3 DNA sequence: TGCAGCTCTAGTGAGGGCGGGAACACTGAAGCTTTCTTT.

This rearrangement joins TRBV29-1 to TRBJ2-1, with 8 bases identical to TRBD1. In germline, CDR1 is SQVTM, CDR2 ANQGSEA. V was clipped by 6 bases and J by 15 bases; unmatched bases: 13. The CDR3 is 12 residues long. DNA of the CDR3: TGCAGCGTGGCGGGCCAGACAGGGGAATGGTTCTTC. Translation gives CSVAGQTGEWFF.

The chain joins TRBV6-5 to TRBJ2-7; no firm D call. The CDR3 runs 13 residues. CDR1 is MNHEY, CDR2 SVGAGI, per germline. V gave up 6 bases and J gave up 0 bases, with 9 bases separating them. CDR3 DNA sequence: TGTGCCAGCAGGAGAGACAACTCCTACGAGCAGTACTTC. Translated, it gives CASRRDNSYEQYF.

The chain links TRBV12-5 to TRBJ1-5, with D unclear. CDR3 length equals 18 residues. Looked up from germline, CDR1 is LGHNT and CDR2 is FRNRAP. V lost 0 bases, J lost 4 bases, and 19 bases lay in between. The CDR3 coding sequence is TGTGCTAGTGGTTTGGTAAGGATGCTGGATTTAGGGAATCAGCCCCAGCATTTT. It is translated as CASGLVRMLDLGNQPQHF.

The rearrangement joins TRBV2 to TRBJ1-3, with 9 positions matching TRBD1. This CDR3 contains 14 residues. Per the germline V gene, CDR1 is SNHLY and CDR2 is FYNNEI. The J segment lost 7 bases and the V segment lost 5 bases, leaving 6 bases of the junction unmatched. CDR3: CASSRRQGDNTIYF. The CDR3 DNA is TGTGCCAGCAGTCGGAGACAGGGGGATAACACCATATATTTT.

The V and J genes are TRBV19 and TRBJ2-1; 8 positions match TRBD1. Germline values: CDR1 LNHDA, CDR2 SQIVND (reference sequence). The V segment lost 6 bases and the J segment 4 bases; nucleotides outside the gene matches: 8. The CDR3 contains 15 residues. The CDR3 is CASSSGQGPYNEQFF. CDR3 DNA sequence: TGTGCCAGTAGCAGCGGACAGGGCCCGTACAATGAGCAGTTCTTC.

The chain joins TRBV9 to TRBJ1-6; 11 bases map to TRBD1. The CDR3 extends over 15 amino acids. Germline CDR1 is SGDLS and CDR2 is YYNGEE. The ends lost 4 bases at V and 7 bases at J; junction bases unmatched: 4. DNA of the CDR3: TGTGCCAGCAGCCCACGGACAGGGGGCAATTCACCCCTCCACTTT. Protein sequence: CASSPRTGGNSPLHF.

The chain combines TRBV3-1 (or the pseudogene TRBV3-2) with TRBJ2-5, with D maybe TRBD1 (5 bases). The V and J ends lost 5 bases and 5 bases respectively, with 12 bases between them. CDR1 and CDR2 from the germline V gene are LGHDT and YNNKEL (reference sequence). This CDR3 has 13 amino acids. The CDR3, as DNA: TGTGCCAGCAGCTGGCAGGGCGCCGAGACCCAGTACTTC. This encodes CASSWQGAETQYF.

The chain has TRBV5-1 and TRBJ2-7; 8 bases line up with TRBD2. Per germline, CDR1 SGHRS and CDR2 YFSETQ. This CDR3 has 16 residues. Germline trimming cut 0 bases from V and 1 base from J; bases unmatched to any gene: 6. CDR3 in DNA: TGCGCCAGCAGCTTGGCCGCGGCGGGGGGATCCTACGAGCAGTACTTC. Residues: CASSLAAAGGSYEQYF.

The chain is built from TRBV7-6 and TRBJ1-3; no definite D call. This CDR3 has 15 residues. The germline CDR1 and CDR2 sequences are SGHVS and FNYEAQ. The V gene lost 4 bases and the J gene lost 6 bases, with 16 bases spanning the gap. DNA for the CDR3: TGTGCCAGCAGCTCGGTACGGCGTCCAAAAAACACCATATATTTT. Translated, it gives CASSSVRRPKNTIYF.

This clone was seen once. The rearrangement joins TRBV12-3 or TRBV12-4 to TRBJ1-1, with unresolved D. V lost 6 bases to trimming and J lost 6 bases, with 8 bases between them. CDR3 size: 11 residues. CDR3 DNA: TGTGCCAGCAGCCCCGGGTCTGAAGCTTTCTTT. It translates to CASSPGSEAFF.

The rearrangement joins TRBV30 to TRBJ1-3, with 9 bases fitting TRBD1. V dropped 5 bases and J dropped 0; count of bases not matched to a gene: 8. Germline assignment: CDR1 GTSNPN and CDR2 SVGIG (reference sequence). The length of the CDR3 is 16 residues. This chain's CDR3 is CAWRRDRALSGNTIYF. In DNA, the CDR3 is TGTGCCTGGCGGAGGGACAGGGCCCTCTCTGGAAACACCATATATTTT.

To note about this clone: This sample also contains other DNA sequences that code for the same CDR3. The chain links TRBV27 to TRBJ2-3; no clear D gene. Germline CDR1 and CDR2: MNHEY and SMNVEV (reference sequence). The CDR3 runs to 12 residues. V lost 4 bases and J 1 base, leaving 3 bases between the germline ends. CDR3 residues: CASSSGTDTQYF. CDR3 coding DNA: TGTGCCAGCAGTTCAGGCACAGATACGCAGTATTTT.

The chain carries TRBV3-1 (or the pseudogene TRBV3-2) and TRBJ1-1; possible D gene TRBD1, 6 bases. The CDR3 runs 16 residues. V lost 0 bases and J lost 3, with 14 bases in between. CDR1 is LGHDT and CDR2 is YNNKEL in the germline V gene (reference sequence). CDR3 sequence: CASSQDSRGQDTEAFF. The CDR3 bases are TGTGCCAGCAGCCAAGATTCTCGGGGGCAGGACACTGAAGCTTTCTTT.

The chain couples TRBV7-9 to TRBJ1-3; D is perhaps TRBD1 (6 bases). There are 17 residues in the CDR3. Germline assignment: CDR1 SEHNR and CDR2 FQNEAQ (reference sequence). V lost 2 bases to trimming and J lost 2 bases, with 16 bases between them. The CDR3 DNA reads TGTGCCAGCAGCTTAAGTGGGCAGGGGCGGACTGGAAACACCATATATTTT. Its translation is CASSLSGQGRTGNTIYF.

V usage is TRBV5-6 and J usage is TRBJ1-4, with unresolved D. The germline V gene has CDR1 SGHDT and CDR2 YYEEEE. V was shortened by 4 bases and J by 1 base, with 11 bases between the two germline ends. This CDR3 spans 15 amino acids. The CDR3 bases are TGTGCCAGCAGCCCAAAACACAGAACTAATGAAAAACTGTTTTTT. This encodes CASSPKHRTNEKLFF.

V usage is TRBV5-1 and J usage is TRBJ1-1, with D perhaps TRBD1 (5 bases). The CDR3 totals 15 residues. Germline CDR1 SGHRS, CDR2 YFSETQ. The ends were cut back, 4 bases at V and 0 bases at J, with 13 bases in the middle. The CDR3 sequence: CASSTPGVMNTEAFF. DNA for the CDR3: TGCGCCAGCAGCACGCCGGGGGTAATGAACACTGAAGCTTTCTTT.

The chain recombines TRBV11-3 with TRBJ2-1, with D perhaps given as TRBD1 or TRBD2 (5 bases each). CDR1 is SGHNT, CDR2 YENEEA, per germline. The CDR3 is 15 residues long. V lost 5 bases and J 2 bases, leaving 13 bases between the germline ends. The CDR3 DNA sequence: TGTGCCAGCAGCGGGCAGGGAGTTACCTACAATGAGCAGTTCTTC. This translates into CASSGQGVTYNEQFF.

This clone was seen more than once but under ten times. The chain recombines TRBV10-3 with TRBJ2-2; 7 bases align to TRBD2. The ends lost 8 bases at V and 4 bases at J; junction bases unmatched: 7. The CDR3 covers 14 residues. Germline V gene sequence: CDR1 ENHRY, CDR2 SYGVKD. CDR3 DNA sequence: TGTGCCATCGCGCGGGGGACTTCCACCGGGGAGCTGTTTTTT. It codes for CAIARGTSTGELFF.

This chain's CDR3 is CASSLSVPGNQPQHF. CDR3 DNA: TGTGCCAGCAGTTTATCGGTCCCGGGCAATCAGCCCCAGCATTTT. The V and J genes are TRBV28 and TRBJ1-5; D is ambiguous. V lost 1 base and J lost 2, with 9 bases in between. This CDR3 region has 15 residues. Per germline, CDR1 MDHEN and CDR2 SYDVKM.

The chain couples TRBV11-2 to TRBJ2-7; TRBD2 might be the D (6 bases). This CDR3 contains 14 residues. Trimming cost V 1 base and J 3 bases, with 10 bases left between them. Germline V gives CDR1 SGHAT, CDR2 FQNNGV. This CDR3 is CASSLVGLNYEQYF. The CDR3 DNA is TGTGCCAGCAGCTTAGTGGGACTCAACTACGAGCAGTACTTC. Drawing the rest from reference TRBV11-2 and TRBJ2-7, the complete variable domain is EAGVAQSPRYKIIEKRQSVAFWCNPISGHATLYWYQQILGQGPKLLIQFQNNGVVDDSQLPKDRFSAERLKGVDSTLKIQPAKLEDSAVYLCASSLVGLNYEQYFGPGTRLTVT.